This entry lists 8 T cell receptor beta chains sequenced from one sample in a study of control samples from healthy donors and cancer patients. Only in-frame clones appear in the TCRdb table, and some are missing; sequencing was by immunoSEQ multiplex PCR. The repertoire holds 190,000 or so clones, with just under 95% as singletons. Material for sequencing was blood. These receptors were taken from a man aged 18 to 30 in good health.

The gene calls are TRBV19 and TRBJ2-7; unclear D gene. This CDR3 spans 14 amino acids. The V end lost 5 bases, the J end lost 6 bases, and 17 bases lay between the germline ends. Germline assignment: CDR1 LNHDA and CDR2 SQIVND (reference sequence). The CDR3 loop is CASSRSSAGREQYF. CDR3 sequence (DNA): TGTGCCAGTAGTCGAAGTTCGGCCGGTCGCGAGCAGTACTTC.

The chain is built from TRBV15 and TRBJ1-5; D is ambiguous. Germline CDR1 is LNHNV and CDR2 is YYDKDF (reference sequence). This CDR3 is built from 18 residues. Trimming shortened V by 3 bases and J by 6 bases, and 24 bases separated the two germline ends. DNA for the CDR3: TGTGCCACCAGCAGTCGCACCGGCGGGCAAATTAGGTTTCAGCCCCAGCATTTT. Protein sequence: CATSSRTGGQIRFQPQHF.

This chain connects TRBV28 to TRBJ1-2, with D uncertain. Trimming left V 5 bases short and J 9 bases short, with 16 bases between. The CDR3 contains 13 residues. The germline gives CDR1 MDHEN, CDR2 SYDVKM. The CDR3 DNA is TGTGCCAGCAGTCCCGAACCAAGGACTCGCTACACCTTC. This sequence encodes CASSPEPRTRYTF.

The chain couples TRBV5-5 to TRBJ1-2; possibly TRBD1 for D (6 bases). This CDR3 has 15 amino acids. The germline V and J ends were trimmed by 0 bases and 3 bases, with 12 bases remaining between them. CDR1 is SGHKS, CDR2 YYEKEE, per germline (reference sequence). CDR3 in DNA: TGTGCCAGCAGCTTGGTAGGCGGGGGCGACTATGGCTACACCTTC. Encoded protein: CASSLVGGGDYGYTF.

The chain links TRBV19 to TRBJ1-6; D might be TRBD1 (5 bases). This CDR3 contains 17 residues. Trimming took off 6 bases at V and 0 bases at J, with 15 bases between the two ends. Germline V lookup: CDR1 LNHDA, CDR2 SQIVND (reference sequence). CDR3: CASSQGAPSSYNSPLHF. The CDR3 DNA reads TGTGCCAGTAGCCAAGGGGCGCCGAGCTCCTATAATTCACCCCTCCACTTT. Combining the CDR3 with reference TRBV19 and TRBJ1-6 gives the whole variable domain DGGITQSPKYLFRKEGQNVTLSCEQNLNHDAMYWYRQDPGQGLRLIYYSQIVNDFQKGDIAEGYSVSREKKESFPLTVTSAQKNPTAFYLCASSQGAPSSYNSPLHFGNGTRLTVT.

V usage is TRBV28 and J usage is TRBJ1-1; D is unclear. The germline V gene encodes CDR1 MDHEN and CDR2 SYDVKM. The length of the CDR3 is 14 residues. V was clipped by 6 bases and J by 1 base, with 12 bases between them. The CDR3 reads CASSYSSGNTEAFF. For the CDR3, the DNA is TGTGCCAGCAGCTATTCTTCAGGGAACACTGAAGCTTTCTTT.

V is TRBV18 and J is TRBJ1-1; unclear D gene. The CDR3 has 13 amino acids. With 3 bases removed from V and 7 bases from J, the gap between germline ends came to 12 bases. Germline V gives CDR1 KGHSH, CDR2 LQKENI. The CDR3 DNA follows: TGTGCCAGCTCACCGTTGAGTGAGGGTGAAGCTTTCTTT. This codes for CASSPLSEGEAFF.

The rearrangement uses TRBV18 and TRBJ2-1, with D perhaps TRBD1 (6 bases). The CDR3 runs to 15 residues. Trimming left V 7 bases short and J 5 bases short, with 18 bases between. In germline, CDR1 is KGHSH, CDR2 LQKENI. This CDR3 is CASFKQGNINNEQFF. CDR3 sequence (DNA): TGTGCCAGCTTTAAACAGGGTAATATCAACAATGAGCAGTTCTTC.